The present entry profiles one TCR beta chain with its context. Its antigen remains unidentified. The length of the CDR3 is 15 residues. Germline V CDR1 and CDR2: MGHRA, YSYEKL. J gave up 3 bases and V 4 bases, and 7 bases lay outside the gene matches. The data stem from a study of cytomegalovirus exposure and HLA in healthy donors. Points from the study as a whole: Association of a missense DCLRE1C variant with TCR beta V- and J-gene trimming was reported in a later analysis.

The primer mix had 60 Vbeta and 13 Jbeta primers. Only in-frame clones appear in the TCRdb table, and some are missing; sequencing was by immunoSEQ multiplex PCR. The sample shows approximately 190,000 clones, 85% to 90% of them seen only once. The chain recombines TRBV4-1 with TRBJ2-7, with 9 bases aligning to TRBD1. Sequencing was carried out using PBMCs. This receptor was identified in a man aged 25-40 years in good health and CMV-seronegative. The DNA for the CDR3 is TGCGCCAGCAGCCTCACCACGGGACAGGGCTACGAGCAGTACTTC. Residues: CASSLTTGQGYEQYF.